The T cell receptor (beta chain) under discussion was sequenced for a study of cytomegalovirus exposure and HLA in healthy donors. Regarding the study as a whole: With later analysis, a missense DCLRE1C variant became linked to TCR beta V- and J-gene trimming.

As to this clone: The antigen remains unidentified.

In the PCR, 60 Vbeta and 13 Jbeta primers were used. TCRdb's table, derived via immunoSEQ multiplex PCR, lists solely in-frame clones and lacks some. This sample has 130,000 to 150,000 clones, with 80% to 90% found just once. Sequencing was done on a sample of PBMCs. The clonotype originates from a woman aged 40 to 55 in good health and CMV-seropositive.

The CDR3 bases are TGTGCCAGCTCATCGCTACCGCCGGGACTAGCGGGAGGGCGGAGTGAGCAGTTCTTC. Amino acid sequence: CASSSLPPGLAGGRSEQFF. The chain links TRBV18 to TRBJ2-1, with 16 bases lining up with TRBD2. After removal of 5 bases from V and 9 bases from J, the junction contained 16 bases not matched to a gene. This CDR3 has 19 amino acids. Germline V CDR1 and CDR2: KGHSH, LQKENI.